One sample yielded the 10 T cell receptor beta chains listed below, sequenced in a study of T cell responses to AZD1222 COVID-19 vaccine. Assay used: immunoSEQ multiplex PCR; TCRdb lists only in-frame clones, some missing. This table has around 130,000 clones, more than 75% appearing once. Sequencing used peripheral blood, obtained 28 days after the second AZD1222 dose. The receptors were sampled from an adult who received the AZD1222 COVID-19 vaccine.

V is TRBV14 and J is TRBJ2-2; 7 bases align to TRBD1. After removal of 0 bases from V and 5 bases from J, the junction contained 6 bases not matched to a gene. CDR3 length: 16 residues. Germline V gene sequence: CDR1 SGHDN, CDR2 FVKESK. The CDR3 loop reads CASSQETRGQTGELFF. The CDR3 DNA is TGTGCCAGCAGCCAAGAAACAAGGGGGCAAACCGGGGAGCTGTTTTTT.

V and J are TRBV6-5 and TRBJ1-1; 7 bases agree with TRBD1. In germline, CDR1 is MNHEY, CDR2 SVGAGI. V gave up 8 bases and J gave up 8 bases; unmatched junction bases: 11. The CDR3 runs 13 residues. The CDR3 here is CASATDRDSEAFF. The CDR3 DNA is TGTGCCAGCGCAACCGACCGGGACAGCGAAGCTTTCTTT.

In its sample, this clone was seen once. V and J are TRBV28 and TRBJ2-2; TRBD1 might be the D (5 bases). The CDR3 is 12 amino acids. Between the trimmed V and J ends, which lost 8 bases and 6 bases, there was a span of 10 bases. Germline loops: CDR1 MDHEN, CDR2 SYDVKM. The CDR3 reads CASRTTPGELFF. The CDR3 DNA reads as TGTGCCAGCCGGACAACCCCCGGGGAGCTGTTTTTT.

The chain links TRBV7-3 to TRBJ1-1; D ambiguous. Trimming left V 3 bases short and J 3 bases short, with 8 bases between. Germline V CDR1 and CDR2: SGHTA, FQGTGA. There are 13 residues in the CDR3. The CDR3 spells CASSFRMDTEAFF. In DNA form, the CDR3 reads TGTGCCAGCAGCTTCCGTATGGACACTGAAGCTTTCTTT.

The chain uses TRBV28 and TRBJ1-6, with 9 positions matching TRBD1. Germline V gene data show CDR1 as MDHEN and CDR2 as SYDVKM. The CDR3 length is 15 residues. J was trimmed by 6 bases and V by 3 bases; bases with no gene match: 3. In DNA form, the CDR3 reads TGTGCCAGCAGTTTCCTGGACAGGGGTAATTCACCCCTCCACTTT. Translated, it gives CASSFLDRGNSPLHF.

The chain is built from TRBV11-2 and TRBJ2-5; 9 nucleotides align to TRBD1. Germline loops: CDR1 SGHAT, CDR2 FQNNGV. This CDR3 is 14 amino acids long. Losses at the gene ends were 3 bases for V and 4 bases for J; bases not matched to a gene: 3. The CDR3 sequence: CASSFGQGRETQYF. CDR3 sequence (DNA): TGTGCCAGCAGCTTCGGACAGGGGAGAGAGACCCAGTACTTC.

This chain links TRBV7-3 with TRBJ2-5; no definite D call. The germline V and J ends were trimmed by 6 bases and 3 bases, with 17 bases remaining between them. Germline lookup yields CDR1 SGHTA and CDR2 FQGTGA. The length of the CDR3 is 15 residues. DNA of the CDR3: TGTGCCAGCAGTGGGGATTCGGCAGTTAAAGAGACCCAGTACTTC. It specifies CASSGDSAVKETQYF.

The chain carries TRBV7-8 and TRBJ1-3; a possible D gene is TRBD1 (5 bases). The CDR3 length is 13 residues. V gave up 11 bases and J gave up 2 bases, with 13 bases separating them. Germline V gene sequence: CDR1 SGHVS, CDR2 FQNEAQ. Here the CDR3 DNA reads TGTGCCTCCAGGGAATCGCCTGGAAACACCATATATTTT. This translates into CASRESPGNTIYF.

The V and J genes are TRBV14 and TRBJ2-3, with TRBD1 identical over 8 bases. CDR1 and CDR2 (germline): SGHDN, FVKESK. This CDR3 has 16 amino acids. The V gene end was trimmed by 6 bases and the J gene end by 5 bases; junction bases not matched to a gene: 13. CDR3 nucleotides: TGTGCCAGCAGTTCCCGACCGGACAGGGTTTTAGATACGCAGTATTTT. It translates to CASSSRPDRVLDTQYF. The variable domain in full, completed from reference TRBV14 and TRBJ2-3, reads EAGVTQFPSHSVIEKGQTVTLRCDPISGHDNLYWYRRVMGKEIKFLLHFVKESKQDESGMPNNRFLAERTGGTYSTLKVQPAELEDSGVYFCASSSRPDRVLDTQYFGPGTRLTVL.

The genes are TRBV7-8 and TRBJ1-3; no reliable D call. This CDR3 has 16 amino acids. V was cut by 5 bases and J by 0 bases, with 14 bases left in between. The germline CDR1 and CDR2 sequences are SGHVS and FQNEAQ. The CDR3 region has the DNA TGTGCCAGCAGCATAAACCTAAAGAGCTCTGGAAACACCATATATTTT. Translating it yields CASSINLKSSGNTIYF.